The 8 T cell receptor beta chains presented below share a single source sample, sequenced in a study of T cell clones after liver transplantation (dated by TCRdb to the late 2010s). Receptor libraries were prepared by the immunoSEQ multiplex PCR assay. As stored in TCRdb, this immuneACCESS dataset retains in-frame rearrangements with V and J assigned. A fraction of the clones does not appear; measured against another copy, unresolved V genes explain less than half of the discrepancy, and the remainder lacks a known reason. For this sample the table gives over 45,000 clones, of which more than 65% were detected only once. 9.9% of the sample rests with the top ten. The sample was CD4+ T cells from blood, taken roughly 55 months after liver transplant. The receptors originated from a human patient who received a liver transplant. After a transplant, some of the T cells may come from the graft donor.

In its sample, this clone was seen once. V gene TRBV28 combines with J gene TRBJ1-1; D remains ambiguous. Germline CDR1 MDHEN, CDR2 SYDVKM. The V end was cut by 1 base, the J end by 1 base, with 4 bases between. This CDR3 is 13 amino acids long. Here the CDR3 reads CASSLSENTEAFF. DNA of the CDR3: TGTGCCAGCAGTTTATCTGAGAACACTGAAGCTTTCTTT.

This rearrangement joins TRBV30 to TRBJ2-1; a weak D match, TRBD2 (6 bases). V gave up 1 base and J gave up 6 bases, with 16 bases separating them. CDR1 GTSNPN and CDR2 SVGIG come from the germline V gene (reference sequence). This CDR3 has 15 residues. The CDR3 loop reads CAWSGAGWSGNEQFF. The DNA for the CDR3 is TGTGCCTGGAGTGGCGCGGGGTGGTCAGGCAATGAGCAGTTCTTC.

The genes are TRBV28 and TRBJ2-7; TRBD2 matches at 7 bases. V gave up 7 bases and J gave up 4 bases; unmatched junction bases: 10. Germline CDR1 reads MDHEN; CDR2 reads SYDVKM. This CDR3 comprises 14 residues. This CDR3 reads CASTLGGGSYEQYF. Written as DNA, the CDR3 is TGTGCCAGCACCTTGGGGGGAGGGTCTTACGAGCAGTACTTC.

This clone was detected once. This chain connects TRBV4-1 to TRBJ2-5, with a possible D match to TRBD2 (7 bases). Germline V lookup: CDR1 MGHRA, CDR2 YSYEKL. V was clipped by 2 bases and J by 4 bases, with 14 bases between them. The CDR3 covers 15 residues. In DNA form, the CDR3 reads TGCGCCAGCAGCCAACAGGGAGGGGGAATAGAGACCCAGTACTTC. It codes for CASSQQGGGIETQYF.

This clone was seen a few times. This chain connects TRBV5-1 to TRBJ2-6; D unresolved. The CDR3 spans 15 residues. Germline CDR1 is SGHRS and CDR2 is YFSETQ. Trimming removed 0 bases from V and 0 bases from J, with 4 bases in between. CDR3 in amino acids: CASSLELSGANVLTF. The CDR3 nucleotides read TGCGCCAGCAGCTTGGAACTCTCTGGGGCCAACGTCCTGACTTTC.

The chain combines TRBV5-6 with TRBJ2-1, with D unclear. Trimming took 4 bases from V and 4 from J, leaving 12 bases between them. This CDR3 is built from 14 residues. The germline gives CDR1 SGHDT, CDR2 YYEEEE. CDR3 nucleotide sequence: TGTGCCAGCAGCCACCGACTGATATACAATGAGCAGTTCTTC. Amino acid sequence: CASSHRLIYNEQFF.

The chain couples TRBV4-1 to TRBJ2-3; weak D call: TRBD1 (6 bases). The CDR3 consists of 16 residues. The V end lost 3 bases, the J end lost 1 base, and 14 bases lay between the germline ends. Germline V gene lookup returns CDR1 MGHRA and CDR2 YSYEKL. The CDR3 spells CASSHSQGHGTDTQYF. CDR3 DNA sequence: TGCGCCAGCAGCCACTCCCAGGGGCATGGCACAGATACGCAGTATTTT.

The chain couples TRBV7-9 to TRBJ2-3; 12 bases fit TRBD2. The trim removed 3 bases at V and 1 base at J, leaving 5 bases unmatched. CDR1 SEHNR and CDR2 FQNEAQ come from the germline V gene (reference sequence). The CDR3 loop spans 17 amino acids. Here the CDR3 DNA reads TGTGCCAGCAGCTTCTGGACTAGCGGGGTCCGCACAGATACGCAGTATTTT. Protein product: CASSFWTSGVRTDTQYF.